The 2 T cell receptor beta chains below come from one sample, sequenced in a study of shared clonotypes between healthy human individuals. The data were produced by immunoSEQ multiplex PCR, yet TCRdb's version contains in-frame clones alone and is incomplete. The data contain 2 million to 3 million clones, more than 85% of them seen just once; the ten biggest clones take up 0.35% to 0.45%. The sequenced sample consisted of naive CD4+ T cells from PBMCs. As for subset: CD45RA+ positively selected. The receptors come from a young man in good health. Some clones in this sample may be carry-over from other donors' samples.

V is TRBV27 and J is TRBJ2-3; 7 nucleotides align to TRBD1. Germline values: CDR1 MNHEY, CDR2 SMNVEV (reference sequence). V shed 6 bases and J 2 bases; nucleotides not matched to a gene: 17. This CDR3 is built from 18 residues. The CDR3 DNA follows: TGTGCCAGCAGACCCCGCCGGGACAGCCGACCCATCACAGATACGCAGTATTTT. As protein: CASRPRRDSRPITDTQYF.

The chain is built from TRBV14 and TRBJ2-7; TRBD2 is a possible D gene (6 bases). The CDR3 spans 16 residues. V was trimmed by 0 bases and J by 0 bases, leaving 12 bases between them. Germline values: CDR1 SGHDN, CDR2 FVKESK. The CDR3 nucleotides are TGTGCCAGCAGCCAAGATCCGGGCGGGACCTCCTACGAGCAGTACTTC. Its protein product is CASSQDPGGTSYEQYF.